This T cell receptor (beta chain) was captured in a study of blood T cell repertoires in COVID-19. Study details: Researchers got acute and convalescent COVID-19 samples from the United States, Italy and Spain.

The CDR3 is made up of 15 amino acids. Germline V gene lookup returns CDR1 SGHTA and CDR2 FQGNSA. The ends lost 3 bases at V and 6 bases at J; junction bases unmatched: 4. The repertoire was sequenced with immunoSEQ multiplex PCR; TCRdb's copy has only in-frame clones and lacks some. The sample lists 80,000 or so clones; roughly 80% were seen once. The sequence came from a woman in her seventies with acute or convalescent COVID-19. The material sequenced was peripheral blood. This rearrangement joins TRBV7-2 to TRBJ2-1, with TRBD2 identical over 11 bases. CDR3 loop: CASSFATSGINEQFF. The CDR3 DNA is TGTGCCAGCAGCTTCGCGACTAGCGGGATCAATGAGCAGTTCTTC. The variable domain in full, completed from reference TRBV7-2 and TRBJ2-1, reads GAGVSQSPSNKVTEKGKDVELRCDPISGHTALYWYRQSLGQGLEFLIYFQGNSAPDKSGLPSDRFSAERTGGSVSTLTIQRTQQEDSAVYLCASSFATSGINEQFFGPGTRLTVL.